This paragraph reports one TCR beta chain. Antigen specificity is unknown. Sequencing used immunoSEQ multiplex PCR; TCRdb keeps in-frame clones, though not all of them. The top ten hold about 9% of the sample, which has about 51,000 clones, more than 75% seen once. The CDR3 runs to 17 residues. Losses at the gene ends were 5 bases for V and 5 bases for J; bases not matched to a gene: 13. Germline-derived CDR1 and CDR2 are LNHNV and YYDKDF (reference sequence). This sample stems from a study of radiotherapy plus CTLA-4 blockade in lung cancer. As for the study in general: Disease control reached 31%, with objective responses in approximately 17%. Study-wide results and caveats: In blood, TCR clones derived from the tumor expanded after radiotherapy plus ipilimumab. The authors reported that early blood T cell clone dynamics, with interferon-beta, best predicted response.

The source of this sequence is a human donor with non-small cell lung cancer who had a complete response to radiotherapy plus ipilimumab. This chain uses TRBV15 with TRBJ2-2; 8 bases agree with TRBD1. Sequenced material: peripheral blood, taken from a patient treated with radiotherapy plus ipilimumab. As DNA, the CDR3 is TGTGCCACCAGCCTTGAGCAGGGGGCAAGACGAACCGGGGAGCTGTTTTTT. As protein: CATSLEQGARRTGELFF.